These T cell receptor beta chains were read from a single sample in a study of blood T cell repertoires in COVID-19. Here immunoSEQ multiplex PCR was the method, and the copy in TCRdb shows in-frame clones only, minus some. In the table there are some 78,000 clones, roughly nine tenths of which are singletons. Sequencing input: peripheral blood. These receptors were collected from a woman older than 75 with active or convalescent COVID-19. Each CDR3 is given with its conserved first and last residue. The order of the fields is J gene, D gene, clone size, V gene, CDR3 DNA, CDR3 protein. A D gene is named only where the DNA matches it firmly. Not all rows give a size; the values are once, few, many and, for expanded clones, a class.

TRBJ2-2	.	.	TRBV7-6	TGTGCCAGCAGCTCAACTGACACCGGGGAGCTGTTTTTT	CASSSTDTGELFF
TRBJ2-3	TRBD2	.	TRBV28	TGTGCCAGCAGTTTAGGACCGGGAGGGAGAGGAGATACGCAGTATTTT	CASSLGPGGRGDTQYF
TRBJ1-2	TRBD1	.	TRBV3-1/TRBV3-2	TGTGCCAGCAGCCAAGGGGGGACAGAGGGACTCTATGGCTACACCTTC	CASSQGGTEGLYGYTF
TRBJ2-4	TRBD1	.	TRBV19	TGTGCCAGTAGTATAAGGCGAGGGGGCTCTTTAGCCAAAAACATTCAGTACTTC	CASSIRRGGSLAKNIQYF
TRBJ2-1	TRBD2	.	TRBV4-3	TGCGCCAGCAGCCAAGAGGCTAGCGGGAGGGGACCCTACAATGAGCAGTTCTTC	CASSQEASGRGPYNEQFF
TRBJ2-7	.	few	TRBV28	TGTGCCAGCAGCTTATCATTGAGGGGGACGAAGGCTTCCTACGAGCAGTACTTC	CASSLSLRGTKASYEQYF
TRBJ2-5	.	once	TRBV5-1	TGCGCCAGCAGGTACGGACATCTCCAAGAGACCCAGTACTTC	CASRYGHLQETQYF
TRBJ1-1	.	.	TRBV4-2	TGTGCCAGCAGCCAAGCACAGGGGAACACTGAAGCTTTCTTT	CASSQAQGNTEAFF
TRBJ2-3	.	.	TRBV15	TGTGCCACCAGCCCAAAAACAGGGCGCACAGATACGCAGTATTTT	CATSPKTGRTDTQYF
TRBJ2-1	.	.	TRBV19	TGTGCCAGTAGCTCTCAGGGTCTCTCCTACAATGAGCAGTTCTTC	CASSSQGLSYNEQFF
TRBJ2-7	TRBD1	.	TRBV4-1	TGCGCCAGCAGCCAACCGGGACAGGGCTACGAGCAGTACTTC	CASSQPGQGYEQYF
TRBJ1-1	.	.	TRBV6-4	TGTGCCAGCAGCGCCCAGGGGAACACTGAAGCTTTCTTT	CASSAQGNTEAFF
TRBJ1-5	TRBD1	.	TRBV5-1	TGCGCCAGCAGCCGGACAGGGGAATCCAATCAGCCCCAGCATTTT	CASSRTGESNQPQHF
TRBJ2-7	TRBD1	.	TRBV11-2	TGTGCCAGCAGCTTGGGGACAGGGGGCCACGAGCAGTACTTC	CASSLGTGGHEQYF
TRBJ1-4	TRBD1	.	TRBV3-1/TRBV3-2	TGTGCCAGCCGGGACAGGGGGCTTCGAAAACTGTTTTTT	CASRDRGLRKLFF
TRBJ2-2	.	.	TRBV15	TGTGCCACCAGCAGAGATTGGGGGCCGAACACCGGGGAGCTGTTTTTT	CATSRDWGPNTGELFF
TRBJ1-2	.	.	TRBV10-3	TGTGCCATCAGCCGAGATCTCCGCGGGACTAACTATGGCTACACCTTC	CAISRDLRGTNYGYTF
TRBJ2-2	.	.	TRBV2	TGTGCCAGCAGTGAGAGGCAGACCGGGGAGCTGTTTTTT	CASSERQTGELFF
TRBJ2-5	.	.	TRBV19	TGTGCCAGTAGTTCGCCCCGGCAGGGAGAGACCCAGTACTTC	CASSSPRQGETQYF
TRBJ2-6	TRBD2	.	TRBV5-4	TGTGCCAGCAGCTCCCCGGGACTAGCGGGGGGCTCTGGGGCCAACGTCCTGACTTTC	CASSSPGLAGGSGANVLTF
TRBJ1-2	.	.	TRBV5-5	TGTGCCAGCAGCTTGTATGTGAGGAGTAACTATGGCTACACCTTC	CASSLYVRSNYGYTF
TRBJ1-5	TRBD1	.	TRBV5-1	TGCGCCAGCAGCGCGGGACAGGGGGGCCAGCCCCAGCATTTT	CASSAGQGGQPQHF
TRBJ2-7	TRBD2	.	TRBV28	TGTGCCAGCAGTCCGGTGACTAGCGGAACTTCCTACGAGCAGTACTTC	CASSPVTSGTSYEQYF
TRBJ1-1	TRBD1	once	TRBV28	TGTGCCAGCACCTCCCGGGACAGGGTTACTGAAGCTTTCTTT	CASTSRDRVTEAFF
TRBJ1-3	.	.	TRBV10-1	TGCGCCAGCAGTGCGGGGTCGGCGGCTGGAAACACCATATATTTT	CASSAGSAAGNTIYF
TRBJ1-1	.	.	TRBV28	TGTGCCAGCAGTCGTACAGTGAACACTGAAGCTTTCTTT	CASSRTVNTEAFF
TRBJ2-3	.	.	TRBV19	TGTGCCAGTAGTTCGACAGTAACTACAGATACGCAGTATTTT	CASSSTVTTDTQYF
TRBJ2-7	.	.	TRBV27	TGTGCCAGCAGCCTAGTAAGGGGGACGGGCGAGCAGTACTTC	CASSLVRGTGEQYF
TRBJ2-4	.	.	TRBV9	TGTGCCAGCAGCGTAGCGGGAACCGTGGGCAAAAACATTCAGTACTTC	CASSVAGTVGKNIQYF
TRBJ2-3	TRBD2	.	TRBV5-1	TGCGCCAGCAGCTTGCCTGGGACTAGCTGGGGGACAGATACGCAGTATTTT	CASSLPGTSWGTDTQYF
TRBJ2-1	TRBD2	.	TRBV5-1	TGCGCCAGCAGCCTAGGGACTAGCGGGGGGCCGGGGGATAATGAGCAGTTCTTC	CASSLGTSGGPGDNEQFF
TRBJ2-5	TRBD2	once	TRBV6-1	TGTGCCAGCAGTGAGGGTAGCGGGGGGGGCTGGGAGACCCAGTACTTC	CASSEGSGGGWETQYF
TRBJ1-1	.	.	TRBV19	TGTGCCAGTACCGAAACAGGGTCTGCAACTGAAGCTTTCTTT	CASTETGSATEAFF
TRBJ2-5	TRBD2	.	TRBV4-3	TGCGCCAGCAGCCAAGAACTAGCGGGGGGGGAGACCCAGTACTTC	CASSQELAGGETQYF
TRBJ1-2	TRBD1	.	TRBV27	TGTGCCAGCAGTGGACAGGGGAACTATGGCTACACCTTC	CASSGQGNYGYTF
TRBJ2-4	.	.	TRBV3-1/TRBV3-2	TGTGCCAGCAGCCAAGGGCCGAAAGCCAAAAACATTCAGTACTTC	CASSQGPKAKNIQYF
TRBJ2-1	TRBD2	.	TRBV5-4	TGTGCCAGCACGCTGCTAGCGGGGGGCAGAACTTACAATGAGCAGTTCTTC	CASTLLAGGRTYNEQFF
TRBJ2-5	.	.	TRBV5-4	TGTGCCAGCAGTACCGGGACCGGACAGACGATTGTCCAGTACTTC	CASSTGTGQTIVQYF
TRBJ2-3	.	.	TRBV3-1/TRBV3-2	TGTGCCAGCAGCCAAGACCTGGCGGGGGCCAGCACAGATACGCAGTATTTT	CASSQDLAGASTDTQYF
TRBJ2-7	.	.	TRBV29-1	TGCAGCGTCTCAAGAGGGCAGGCCTACGAGCAGTACTTC	CSVSRGQAYEQYF
TRBJ1-5	TRBD1	few	TRBV28	TGTGCCAGCAGTCCCCCCCGACAGGGTGATAATCAGCCCCAGCATTTT	CASSPPRQGDNQPQHF
TRBJ2-1	TRBD2	few	TRBV7-8	TGTGCCAGCAGCCGAGGGAGGGTCTACAATGAGCAGTTCTTC	CASSRGRVYNEQFF
TRBJ1-1	.	.	TRBV7-2	TGTGCCAGCAGCCCCCGCCAGGGGTCGAACACTGAAGCTTTCTTT	CASSPRQGSNTEAFF
TRBJ1-2	TRBD1	.	TRBV10-3	TGTGCCATCAGACAGGGGTATGGCTACACCTTC	CAIRQGYGYTF
TRBJ1-5	.	.	TRBV5-1	TGCGCCAGCAGCTTGGAGGCGGGAAGCAATCAGCCCCAGCATTTT	CASSLEAGSNQPQHF
TRBJ2-7	TRBD1	.	TRBV7-8	TGTGCCAGCAGCAGAGCGGCAGGGGGAACCTACGAGCAGTACTTC	CASSRAAGGTYEQYF
TRBJ2-5	TRBD1	.	TRBV28	TGTGCCAGCAGTCCCCGGACAGGTGCGGAGACCCAGTACTTC	CASSPRTGAETQYF
TRBJ2-7	TRBD1	once	TRBV18	TGTGCCAGCTCACCAAACTTACAGGGGGCTGGCGAGCAGTACTTC	CASSPNLQGAGEQYF
TRBJ2-2	.	.	TRBV21-1	TGTGCCAGCAGCATCGGACAGGGAGGTCTTAACACCGGGGAGCTGTTTTTT	CASSIGQGGLNTGELFF